These 29 T cell receptor beta chains came from one sample sequenced in a study of T cells in Graves' hyperthyroidism and ophthalmopathy (dated by TCRdb to about 2019). The method was multiplex PCR. The sequencing machine was an Illumina HiSeq 2000. Amplification of TCR beta CDR3 regions was carried out from RNA transcripts. For the first round of RT-PCR on the TCR CDR3, the HTBI primer set was used together with the Qiagen OneStep RT-PCR kit. Using fastp at Q25 and MiXCR, TCRdb reprocessed the public reads and kept productive beta chains. Rows matching on CDR3 protein sequence are summarized as one entry with the most common DNA and genes. A total of roughly 570,000 distinct CDR3 sequences appear in this sample, approximately 14% of them only once. The ten largest clones take up under 7.5% of the sample. Input material: blood. These receptors originate from a woman aged 25-40 years with Graves' hyperthyroidism.

In its sample, this clonotype was seen many times. The chain links TRBV19 to TRBJ1-5, with D unclear. This CDR3 comprises 14 residues. The germline V gene encodes CDR1 LNHDA and CDR2 SQIVND (reference sequence). The germline V and J ends were trimmed by 2 bases and 6 bases, with 11 bases remaining between them. The DNA for the CDR3 is TGTGCCAGTAGTATAAGGGAGATAGGTCAGCCCCAGCATTTT. Protein: CASSIREIGQPQHF.

The V call is TRBV7-2, the J call TRBJ2-7, with a tentative D call TRBD2 (5 bases). Germline CDR1 is SGHTA and CDR2 is FQGNSA. This CDR3 contains 15 residues. The V end was cut by 2 bases, the J end by 1 base, with 12 bases between. The CDR3 loop reads CASSLTAGNSYEQYF. In DNA, the CDR3 is TGTGCCAGCAGCTTAACGGCGGGCAATTCCTACGAGCAGTACTTC. The full variable domain, in which reference TRBV7-2 and TRBJ2-7 provide the parts outside the CDR3, is GAGVSQSPSNKVTEKGKDVELRCDPISGHTALYWYRQSLGQGLEFLIYFQGNSAPDKSGLPSDRFSAERTGGSVSTLTIQRTQQEDSAVYLCASSLTAGNSYEQYFGPGTRLTVT.

This chain joins TRBV11-3 and TRBJ2-3; TRBD2 agrees at 12 bases. Germline assignment: CDR1 SGHNT and CDR2 YENEEA. The CDR3 has 18 residues. Germline trimming cut 4 bases from V and 3 bases from J; bases unmatched to any gene: 11. CDR3 protein: CASSSGLAGTGLTDTQYF. The CDR3 DNA sequence: TGTGCCAGCAGCTCCGGACTAGCGGGAACGGGGTTGACAGATACGCAGTATTTT. Using reference TRBV11-3 and TRBJ2-3 for the parts outside the CDR3, the full variable domain is EAGVVQSPRYKIIEKKQPVAFWCNPISGHNTLYWYLQNLGQGPELLIRYENEEAVDDSQLPKDRFSAERLKGVDSTLKIQPAELGDSAVYLCASSSGLAGTGLTDTQYFGPGTRLTVL.

In this sample, this clonotype turned up a few times. The rearrangement joins TRBV12-3 or TRBV12-4 to TRBJ1-5; TRBD1 might be the D (5 bases). V dropped 5 bases and J dropped 8 bases, with 19 bases sitting between them. This CDR3 has 15 residues. The CDR3 is CASSPQGGPTEPQHF. The CDR3 nucleotides read TGTGCCAGCAGTCCCCAGGGCGGCCCGACGGAGCCCCAGCATTTT.

The chain combines TRBV27 with TRBJ2-3; D possibly corresponds to TRBD2 (5 bases). The germline V gene encodes CDR1 MNHEY and CDR2 SMNVEV (reference sequence). This CDR3 comprises 17 residues. With 3 bases removed from V and 0 bases from J, the gap between germline ends came to 16 bases. In nucleotides, the CDR3 is TGTGCCAGCAGTTTTCTACGACTAAATCCTAGCACAGATACGCAGTATTTT. Its protein is CASSFLRLNPSTDTQYF.

This clonotype has just a few counts. J is TRBJ2-1 and V is TRBV10-3; no definite D call. From germline, CDR1 is ENHRY and CDR2 SYGVKD. Trimming stripped 6 bases from V and 3 bases from J, with 9 bases between. This CDR3 is 13 amino acids long. The CDR3 region has the DNA TGTGCCATCAGCGACAATTTCTACAATGAGCAGTTCTTC. It encodes CAISDNFYNEQFF.

This clonotype has a count of ten or more. The chain combines TRBV7-2 with TRBJ2-7, with no clear D. V gave up 1 base and J gave up 4 bases, with 11 bases separating them. The germline CDR1 and CDR2 sequences are SGHTA and FQGNSA. The CDR3 loop spans 14 amino acids. The CDR3 nucleotides read TGTGCCAGCAGCTTAGATCTAGATCGGTACGAGCAGTACTTC. Translated: CASSLDLDRYEQYF. The entire variable domain, with the rest obtained from reference TRBV7-2 and TRBJ2-7, is as follows: GAGVSQSPSNKVTEKGKDVELRCDPISGHTALYWYRQSLGQGLEFLIYFQGNSAPDKSGLPSDRFSAERTGGSVSTLTIQRTQQEDSAVYLCASSLDLDRYEQYFGPGTRLTVT.

CDR3 sequence (DNA): TGTGCCAGCAGTTCCAACCGCTACGGGACCTCCTACGAGCAGTACTTC. Protein sequence: CASSSNRYGTSYEQYF. J is TRBJ2-7 and V is TRBV27; D is possibly TRBD1 or TRBD2 (5 bases each). This CDR3 comprises 16 residues. Germline-derived CDR1 and CDR2 are MNHEY and SMNVEV (reference sequence). The V end was cut by 4 bases, the J end by 0 bases, with 16 bases between.

This clonotype was seen a few times. V gene TRBV5-1 combines with J gene TRBJ1-1, with 8 bases aligning to TRBD1. CDR3 length: 14 amino acids. V lost 0 bases, J lost 6 bases, and 4 bases stayed unmatched. Germline V gene lookup returns CDR1 SGHRS and CDR2 YFSETQ. CDR3: CASSLGQGTSEAFF. The CDR3 DNA follows: TGCGCCAGCAGCTTGGGACAGGGGACCTCTGAAGCTTTCTTT.

This chain links TRBV10-3 with TRBJ2-1; 7 bases agree with TRBD1. V shed 4 bases and J 4 bases; nucleotides not matched to a gene: 7. The CDR3 is 15 amino acids. Germline assignment: CDR1 ENHRY and CDR2 SYGVKD. Here the CDR3 DNA reads TGTGCCATCAGTGGGAGTGACAGGGCGTACAATGAGCAGTTCTTC. Its protein product is CAISGSDRAYNEQFF.

This clonotype came up a few times. This chain links TRBV7-9 with TRBJ2-7; perhaps TRBD1 as D (5 bases). The germline V gene encodes CDR1 SEHNR and CDR2 FQNEAQ (reference sequence). CDR3 length: 14 amino acids. V lost 4 bases, J lost 2 bases, and 12 bases lay in between. CDR3 coding DNA: TGTGCCAGCAGCTCTCCTGGGGCAACCTACGAGCAGTACTTC. As protein: CASSSPGATYEQYF.

This clonotype was observed many times. V usage is TRBV27 and J usage is TRBJ2-1, with 10 bases matching TRBD2. CDR1 is MNHEY, CDR2 SMNVEV, per germline (reference sequence). The CDR3 has 14 residues. V shed 7 bases, J shed 4 bases, and the junction held 4 bases outside the gene matches. CDR3: CASMPSGRYNEQFF. CDR3 DNA sequence: TGTGCCAGCATGCCTAGCGGGAGATACAATGAGCAGTTCTTC.

In its sample, this clonotype was seen many times. The chain has TRBV27 and TRBJ2-7, with 9 bases identical to TRBD1. This CDR3 has 12 amino acids. Germline V gives CDR1 MNHEY, CDR2 SMNVEV (reference sequence). The junction had 0 bases not matched to a gene; V was cut back by 6 bases and J by 3 bases. CDR3 DNA: TGTGCCAGCAGGGGACAGGGCTACGAGCAGTACTTC. Protein: CASRGQGYEQYF.

Only a few counts were recorded for this clonotype. The chain carries TRBV7-6 and TRBJ2-1, with 8 bases fitting TRBD1. The V and J ends lost 5 bases and 9 bases, in that order; junction bases with no gene match: 9. The CDR3 loop spans 14 amino acids. Germline values: CDR1 SGHVS, CDR2 FNYEAQ. CDR3 sequence reads: CASSLEGQAIEQFF. CDR3 coding DNA: TGTGCCAGCAGCCTAGAGGGACAGGCGATTGAGCAGTTCTTC.

This clonotype was counted at least ten times. CDR3 nucleotide sequence: TGTGCCAGCAGCTTAGGGGGGCCCGATGAAGCTTTCTTT. Translation gives CASSLGGPDEAFF. The chain carries TRBV11-1 and TRBJ1-1, with D possibly TRBD1 on 6 matching bases. The CDR3 extends over 13 amino acids. V lost 1 base to trimming and J lost 7 bases, with 10 bases between them. Germline V lookup: CDR1 SGHAT, CDR2 FQDESV (reference sequence).

This clonotype was observed at least ten times. This chain links TRBV11-2 with TRBJ1-2; D call uncertain. Trimming shortened V by 1 base and J by 2 bases, and 8 bases separated the two germline ends. This CDR3 region has 14 residues. Germline V gene sequence: CDR1 SGHAT, CDR2 FQNNGV. CDR3 amino acids: CASSLAVGNYGYTF. For the CDR3, the DNA is TGTGCCAGCAGCTTAGCAGTAGGGAACTATGGCTACACCTTC.

V is TRBV4-2 and J is TRBJ2-7, with D possibly being TRBD1 or TRBD2 (6 bases each). The germline CDR1 and CDR2 sequences are LGHNA and YNFKEQ. The CDR3 sequence is 16 residues long. V lost 2 bases and J 5 bases, leaving 19 bases between the germline ends. The CDR3 DNA reads TGTGCCAGCAGCCAAACCGAGGGGGGAAGGGGCCACGAGCAGTACTTC. Amino acids: CASSQTEGGRGHEQYF.

This clonotype was picked up many times. This rearrangement joins TRBV2 to TRBJ1-5; D call uncertain. This CDR3 has 14 residues. Between the trimmed V and J ends, which lost 6 bases and 0 bases, there was a span of 9 bases. The V gene's germline CDR1 is SNHLY and CDR2 FYNNEI. In DNA form, the CDR3 reads TGTGCCAGCAGCGGTGGTTATAGCAATCAGCCCCAGCATTTT. It translates to CASSGGYSNQPQHF. Combining the CDR3 with reference TRBV2 and TRBJ1-5 gives the whole variable domain EPEVTQTPSHQVTQMGQEVILRCVPISNHLYFYWYRQILGQKVEFLVSFYNNEISEKSEIFDDQFSVERPDGSNFTLKIRSTKLEDSAMYFCASSGGYSNQPQHFGDGTRLSIL.

This clonotype was recorded many times. The chain uses TRBV19 and TRBJ1-5, with TRBD1 as a possible D gene (5 bases). Germline V gene data show CDR1 as LNHDA and CDR2 as SQIVND (reference sequence). V lost 3 bases and J 5 bases, leaving 14 bases between the germline ends. The CDR3 sequence is 15 residues long. DNA of the CDR3: TGTGCCAGTAGTATCGGCGATAGGGACGATCAGCCCCAGCATTTT. The encoded protein is CASSIGDRDDQPQHF. Variable domain in full (rest from reference TRBV19 and TRBJ1-5): DGGITQSPKYLFRKEGQNVTLSCEQNLNHDAMYWYRQDPGQGLRLIYYSQIVNDFQKGDIAEGYSVSREKKESFPLTVTSAQKNPTAFYLCASSIGDRDDQPQHFGDGTRLSIL.

This chain joins TRBV30 and TRBJ2-7; D assignment may be TRBD1 or TRBD2 (6 bases each). Trimming removed 6 bases from V and 4 bases from J, with 13 bases in between. The CDR3 spans 12 residues. Germline V gene lookup returns CDR1 GTSNPN and CDR2 SVGIG (reference sequence). The CDR3 DNA reads TGTGCCTGCACGAAGGGGGGTTACGAGCAGTACTTC. The encoded protein is CACTKGGYEQYF.

The chain's CDR3 is CASSLRASNTGELFF. Here the CDR3 DNA reads TGCGCCAGCAGTCTCCGGGCCTCGAACACCGGGGAGCTGTTTTTT. The chain has TRBV4-1 and TRBJ2-2; D uncertain. V gave up 6 bases and J gave up 0 bases, with 11 bases separating them. From germline, CDR1 is MGHRA and CDR2 YSYEKL. The CDR3 runs to 15 residues.

Only a few counts were recorded for this clonotype. The CDR3 spells CASSYSMGDSGNTIYF. The CDR3 nucleotides read TGTGCCAGCAGTTACTCGATGGGAGACTCTGGAAACACCATATATTTT. This chain uses TRBV6-5 with TRBJ1-3; D is ambiguous. The CDR3 consists of 16 residues. V was clipped by 0 bases and J by 0 bases, with 9 bases between them. The germline V gene encodes CDR1 MNHEY and CDR2 SVGAGI.

The chain has TRBV27 and TRBJ1-6; D may be TRBD1 (6 bases). The V and J ends lost 6 bases and 5 bases respectively, with 11 bases between them. The germline V gene has CDR1 MNHEY and CDR2 SMNVEV (reference sequence). This CDR3 is built from 14 residues. This CDR3 reads CASRYDRNNSPLHF. In nucleotides, the CDR3 is TGTGCCAGCAGATATGACAGGAATAATTCACCCCTCCACTTT.

A few counts support this clonotype. The genes are TRBV28 and TRBJ1-4, with 9 bases fitting TRBD1. Germline V CDR1 and CDR2: MDHEN, SYDVKM. This CDR3 has 15 residues. V lost 2 bases and J lost 7; bases outside the gene matches: 5. CDR3: CASSLPGQGSEKLFF. The CDR3 region has the DNA TGTGCCAGCAGTTTACCGGGACAGGGTAGTGAAAAACTGTTTTTT.

This clonotype has only a few counts. Written as DNA, the CDR3 is TGCAGTGCTGCCCCGACATACTATAATTCACCCCTCCACTTT. It encodes CSAAPTYYNSPLHF. This chain joins TRBV20-1 and TRBJ1-6; D ambiguous. The CDR3 is 14 amino acids. CDR1 and CDR2 from the germline V gene are DFQATT and SNEGSKA (reference sequence). The ends were cut back, 5 bases at V and 3 bases at J, with 11 bases in the middle.

This clonotype showed up just a few times. The gene calls are TRBV5-1 and TRBJ2-7, with D possibly being TRBD1 (5 bases). The CDR3 is 14 amino acids. Germline values: CDR1 SGHRS, CDR2 YFSETQ. V gave up 0 bases and J gave up 4 bases, with 11 bases separating them. CDR3: CASSLEGFRYEQYF. CDR3 coding DNA: TGCGCCAGCAGCTTGGAGGGGTTCCGGTACGAGCAGTACTTC.

The chain links TRBV20-1 to TRBJ2-7, with D perhaps TRBD1 (5 bases). The germline CDR1 and CDR2 sequences are DFQATT and SNEGSKA (reference sequence). V lost 2 bases to trimming and J lost 0 bases, with 8 bases between them. The CDR3 covers 13 residues. CDR3 DNA sequence: TGCAGTGCTAGACCCAGGGCCTCCTACGAGCAGTACTTC. Its protein is CSARPRASYEQYF.

This clonotype appeared a few times. The rearrangement joins TRBV5-1 to TRBJ2-1, with TRBD2 matching over 14 bases. Germline V gives CDR1 SGHRS, CDR2 YFSETQ. The CDR3 loop spans 19 amino acids. Losses at the gene ends were 4 bases for V and 3 bases for J; bases not matched to a gene: 12. This CDR3 is CASSRGLAGVPTLYNEQFF. The CDR3 bases are TGCGCCAGCAGCCGGGGACTAGCGGGAGTCCCAACCCTCTACAATGAGCAGTTCTTC.

Comment on this clonotype: A much larger clone lies one base from this, so it may be a read error. The chain couples TRBV7-2 to TRBJ2-7; D possibly matches TRBD1 or TRBD2 (6 bases each). V was cut by 3 bases and J by 1 base, with 19 bases left in between. This CDR3 is 17 amino acids long. Germline CDR1 reads SGHTA; CDR2 reads FQGNSA. CDR3 protein: CASSFPRGRVTSYEQYF. The DNA of the CDR3 is TGTGCCAGCAGCTTCCCTCGGGGGCGGGTAACTTCCTACGAGCAGTACTTC.